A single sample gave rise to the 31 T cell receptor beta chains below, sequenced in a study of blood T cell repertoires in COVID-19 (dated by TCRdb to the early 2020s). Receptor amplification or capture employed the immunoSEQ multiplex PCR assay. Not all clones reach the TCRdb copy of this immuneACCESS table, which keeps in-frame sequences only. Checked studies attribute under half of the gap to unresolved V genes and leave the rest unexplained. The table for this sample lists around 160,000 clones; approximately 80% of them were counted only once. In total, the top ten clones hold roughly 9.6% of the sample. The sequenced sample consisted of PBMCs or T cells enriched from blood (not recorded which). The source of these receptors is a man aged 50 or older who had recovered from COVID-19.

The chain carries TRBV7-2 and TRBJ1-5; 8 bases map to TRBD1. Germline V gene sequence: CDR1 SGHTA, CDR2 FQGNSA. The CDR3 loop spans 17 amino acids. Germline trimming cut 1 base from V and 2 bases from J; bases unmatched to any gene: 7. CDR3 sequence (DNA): TGTGCCAGCAGCTTAGAAAGGACAGGGCAAGGCAATCAGCCCCAGCATTTT. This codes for CASSLERTGQGNQPQHF. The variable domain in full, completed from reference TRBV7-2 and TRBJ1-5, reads GAGVSQSPSNKVTEKGKDVELRCDPISGHTALYWYRQSLGQGLEFLIYFQGNSAPDKSGLPSDRFSAERTGGSVSTLTIQRTQQEDSAVYLCASSLERTGQGNQPQHFGDGTRLSIL.

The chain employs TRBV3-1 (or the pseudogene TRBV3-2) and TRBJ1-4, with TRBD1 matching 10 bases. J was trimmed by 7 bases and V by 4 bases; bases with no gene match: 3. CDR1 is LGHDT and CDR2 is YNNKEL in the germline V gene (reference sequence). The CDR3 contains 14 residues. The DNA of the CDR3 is TGTGCCAGCAGCCTGGGACAGGGGTTTGAAAAACTGTTTTTT. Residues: CASSLGQGFEKLFF.

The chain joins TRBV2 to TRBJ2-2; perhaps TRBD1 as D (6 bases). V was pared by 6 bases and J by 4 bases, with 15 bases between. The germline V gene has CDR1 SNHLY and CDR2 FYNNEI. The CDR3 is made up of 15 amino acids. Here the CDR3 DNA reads TGTGCCAGCAGAAGAAGGACAGCCCTCACCGGGGAGCTGTTTTTT. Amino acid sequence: CASRRRTALTGELFF.

The CDR3 protein is CASSDSSGRGTGELFF. The CDR3 DNA follows: TGCGCCAGCAGCGATTCTAGCGGGAGGGGCACCGGGGAGCTGTTTTTT. The V and J genes are TRBV10-1 and TRBJ2-2; TRBD2 matches at 12 bases. Per germline, CDR1 WNHNN and CDR2 SYGVQD (reference sequence). This CDR3 comprises 16 residues. V trimming: 6 bases; J trimming: 4 bases; junction bases outside the gene matches: 6.

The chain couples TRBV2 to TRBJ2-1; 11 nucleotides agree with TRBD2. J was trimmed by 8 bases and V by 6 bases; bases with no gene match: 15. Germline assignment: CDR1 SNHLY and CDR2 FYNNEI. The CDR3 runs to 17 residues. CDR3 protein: CASRNAWTSGFGHEQFF. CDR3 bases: TGTGCCAGCAGAAATGCCTGGACTAGCGGGTTCGGCCATGAGCAGTTCTTC.

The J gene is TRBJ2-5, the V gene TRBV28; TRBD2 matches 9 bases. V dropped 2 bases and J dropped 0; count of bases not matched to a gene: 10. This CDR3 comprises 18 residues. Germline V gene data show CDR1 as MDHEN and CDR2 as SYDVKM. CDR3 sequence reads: CASSLDRGLALYQETQYF. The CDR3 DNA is TGTGCCAGCAGTTTAGACCGAGGACTAGCGCTATACCAAGAGACCCAGTACTTC.

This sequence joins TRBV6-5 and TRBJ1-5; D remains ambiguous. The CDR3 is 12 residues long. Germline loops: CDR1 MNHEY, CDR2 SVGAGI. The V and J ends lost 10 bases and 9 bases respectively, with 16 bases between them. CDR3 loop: CATRTGSGPQHF. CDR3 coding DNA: TGTGCCACCAGGACCGGCAGCGGGCCCCAGCATTTT.

The CDR3 region has the DNA TGCAGCGTTCGCGGAAACACAGGGGGCGACAATGGCTACACCTTC. Protein: CSVRGNTGGDNGYTF. The genes are TRBV29-1 and TRBJ1-2; 9 bases align to TRBD1. The ends lost 5 bases at V and 6 bases at J; junction bases unmatched: 13. CDR1 and CDR2 from the germline V gene are SQVTM and ANQGSEA. The CDR3 runs to 15 residues.

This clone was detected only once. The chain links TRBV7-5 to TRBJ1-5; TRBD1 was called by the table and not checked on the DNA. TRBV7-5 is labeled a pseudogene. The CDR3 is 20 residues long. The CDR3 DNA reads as TGTGCCAGAAGCTTAGGTCCCGACCACCCCCTTTGGGACAGGGGGCATCCCCAGCATTTT. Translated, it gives CARSLGPDHPLWDRGHPQHF.

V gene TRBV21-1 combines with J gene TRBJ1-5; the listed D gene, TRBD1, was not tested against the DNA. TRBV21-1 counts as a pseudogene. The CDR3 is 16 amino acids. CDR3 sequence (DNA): TGTGCCAGCAGCAATACAGGGGACCGACAGAATCAGCCCCAGCATTTT. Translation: CASSNTGDRQNQPQHF.

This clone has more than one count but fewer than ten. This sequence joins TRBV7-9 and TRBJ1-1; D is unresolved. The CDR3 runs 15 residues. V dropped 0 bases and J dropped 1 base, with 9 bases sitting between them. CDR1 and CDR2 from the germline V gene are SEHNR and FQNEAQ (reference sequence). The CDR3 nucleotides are TGTGCCAGCAGCTTAGCGGCAGGAGGGAACACTGAAGCTTTCTTT. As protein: CASSLAAGGNTEAFF. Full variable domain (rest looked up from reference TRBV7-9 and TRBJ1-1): DTGVSQNPRHKITKRGQNVTFRCDPISEHNRLYWYRQTLGQGPEFLTYFQNEAQLEKSRLLSDRFSAERPKGSFSTLEIQRTEQGDSAMYLCASSLAAGGNTEAFFGQGTRLTVV.

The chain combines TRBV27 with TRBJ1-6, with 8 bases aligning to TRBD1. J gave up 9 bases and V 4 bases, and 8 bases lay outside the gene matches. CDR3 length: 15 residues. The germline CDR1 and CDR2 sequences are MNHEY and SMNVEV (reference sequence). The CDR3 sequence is CASSSGTGAVSPLHF. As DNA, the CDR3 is TGTGCCAGCAGTTCGGGGACAGGTGCGGTTTCACCCCTCCACTTT.

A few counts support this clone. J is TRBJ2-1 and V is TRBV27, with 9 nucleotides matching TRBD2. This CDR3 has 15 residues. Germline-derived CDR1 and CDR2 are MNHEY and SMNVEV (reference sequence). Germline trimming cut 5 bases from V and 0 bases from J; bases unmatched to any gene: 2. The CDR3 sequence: CASSNSGSSYNEQFF. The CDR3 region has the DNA TGTGCCAGCAGTAATAGCGGGAGCTCCTACAATGAGCAGTTCTTC.

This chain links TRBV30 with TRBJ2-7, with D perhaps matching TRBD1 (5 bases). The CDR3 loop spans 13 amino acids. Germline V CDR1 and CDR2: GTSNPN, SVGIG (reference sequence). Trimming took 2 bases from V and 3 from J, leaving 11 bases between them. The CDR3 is CAWSRRGGYEQYF. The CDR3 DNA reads TGTGCCTGGAGTCGAAGGGGCGGCTACGAGCAGTACTTC.

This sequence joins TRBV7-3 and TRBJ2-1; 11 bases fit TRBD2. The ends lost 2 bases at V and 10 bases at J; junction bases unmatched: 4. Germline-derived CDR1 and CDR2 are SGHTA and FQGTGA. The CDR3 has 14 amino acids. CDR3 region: CASSLGLAGGEQFF. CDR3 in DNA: TGTGCCAGCAGCTTAGGCCTAGCGGGAGGAGAGCAGTTCTTC.

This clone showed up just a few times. The CDR3 reads CASSSDAASGGQETQYF. The CDR3 bases are TGTGCCAGCAGCTCAGATGCAGCTAGCGGGGGTCAAGAGACCCAGTACTTC. The chain joins TRBV11-2 to TRBJ2-5, with TRBD2 identical over 10 bases. Trimming removed 4 bases from V and 2 bases from J; junction bases left unmatched: 10. Per germline, CDR1 SGHAT and CDR2 FQNNGV. The CDR3 extends over 17 amino acids.

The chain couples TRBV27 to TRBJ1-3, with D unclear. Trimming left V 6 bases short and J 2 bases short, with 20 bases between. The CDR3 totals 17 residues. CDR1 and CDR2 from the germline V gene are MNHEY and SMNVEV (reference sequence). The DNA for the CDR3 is TGTGCCAGCAGCCGAACAGTACTCCCAGGCACTGGAAACACCATATATTTT. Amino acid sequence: CASSRTVLPGTGNTIYF.

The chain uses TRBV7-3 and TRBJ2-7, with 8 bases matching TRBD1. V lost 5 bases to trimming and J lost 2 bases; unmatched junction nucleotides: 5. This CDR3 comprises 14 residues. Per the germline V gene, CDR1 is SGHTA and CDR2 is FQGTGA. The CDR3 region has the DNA TGTGCCAGCAGCCCCGGACAGGGACCCTACGAGCAGTACTTC. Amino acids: CASSPGQGPYEQYF. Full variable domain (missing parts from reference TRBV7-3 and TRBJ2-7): GAGVSQTPSNKVTEKGKYVELRCDPISGHTALYWYRQSLGQGPEFLIYFQGTGAADDSGLPNDRFFAVRPEGSVSTLKIQRTERGDSAVYLCASSPGQGPYEQYFGPGTRLTVT.

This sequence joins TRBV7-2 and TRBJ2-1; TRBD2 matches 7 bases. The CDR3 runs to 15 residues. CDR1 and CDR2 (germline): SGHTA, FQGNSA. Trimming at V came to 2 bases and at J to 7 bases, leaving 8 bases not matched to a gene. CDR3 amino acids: CASSLSQRGENEQFF. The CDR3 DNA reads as TGTGCCAGCAGCTTAAGCCAGCGGGGAGAGAATGAGCAGTTCTTC.

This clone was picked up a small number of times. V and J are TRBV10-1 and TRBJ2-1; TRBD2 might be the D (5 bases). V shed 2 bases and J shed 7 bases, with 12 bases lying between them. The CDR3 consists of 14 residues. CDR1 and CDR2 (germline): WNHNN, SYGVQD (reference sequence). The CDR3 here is CASSEQLSGNEQFF. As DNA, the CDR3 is TGCGCCAGCAGTGAGCAGTTAAGCGGTAATGAGCAGTTCTTC.

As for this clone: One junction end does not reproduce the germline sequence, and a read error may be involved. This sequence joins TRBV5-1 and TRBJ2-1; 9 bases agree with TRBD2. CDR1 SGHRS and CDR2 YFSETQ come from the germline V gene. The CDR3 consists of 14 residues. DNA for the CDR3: TGCGCCAGCAGTTTGGCTAGCGGGGACTATGAGCAGTTCTTC. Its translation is CASSLASGDYEQFF.

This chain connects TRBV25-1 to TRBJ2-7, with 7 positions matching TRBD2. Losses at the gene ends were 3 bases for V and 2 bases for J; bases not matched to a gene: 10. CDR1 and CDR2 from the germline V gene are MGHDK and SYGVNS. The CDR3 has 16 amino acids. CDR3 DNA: TGTGCCAGCAGTGACATCCGGGACTACGACCCCTACGAGCAGTACTTC. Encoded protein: CASSDIRDYDPYEQYF.

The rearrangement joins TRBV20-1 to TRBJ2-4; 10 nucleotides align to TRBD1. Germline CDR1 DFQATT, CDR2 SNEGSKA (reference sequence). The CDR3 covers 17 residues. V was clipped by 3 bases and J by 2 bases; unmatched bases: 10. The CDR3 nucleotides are TGCAGTGCTAGTCCATCCGGGACAGGGGCCTCCAAAAACATTCAGTACTTC. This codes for CSASPSGTGASKNIQYF.

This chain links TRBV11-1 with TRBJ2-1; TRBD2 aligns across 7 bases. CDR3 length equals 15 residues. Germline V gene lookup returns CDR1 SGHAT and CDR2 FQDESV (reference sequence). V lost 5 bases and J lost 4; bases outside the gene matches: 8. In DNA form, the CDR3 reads TGTGCCAGCAGCGGGGGGGAGCACACATACAATGAGCAGTTCTTC. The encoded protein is CASSGGEHTYNEQFF.

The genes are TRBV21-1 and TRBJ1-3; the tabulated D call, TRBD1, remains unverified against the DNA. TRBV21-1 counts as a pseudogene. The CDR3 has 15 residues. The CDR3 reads CASSKVSSSGNTIYF. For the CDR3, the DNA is TGTGCCAGCAGCAAAGTGTCCAGCTCTGGAAACACCATATATTTT.

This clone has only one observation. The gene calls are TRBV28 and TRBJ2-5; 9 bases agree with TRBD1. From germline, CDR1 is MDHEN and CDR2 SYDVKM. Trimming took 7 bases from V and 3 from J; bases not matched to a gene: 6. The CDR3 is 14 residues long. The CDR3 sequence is CASTSRDREETQYF. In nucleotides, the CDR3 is TGTGCCAGCACCTCCAGGGACAGGGAAGAGACCCAGTACTTC. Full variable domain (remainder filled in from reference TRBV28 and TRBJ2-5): DVKVTQSSRYLVKRTGEKVFLECVQDMDHENMFWYRQDPGLGLRLIYFSYDVKMKEKGDIPEGYSVSREKKERFSLILESASTNQTSMYLCASTSRDREETQYFGPGTRLLVL.

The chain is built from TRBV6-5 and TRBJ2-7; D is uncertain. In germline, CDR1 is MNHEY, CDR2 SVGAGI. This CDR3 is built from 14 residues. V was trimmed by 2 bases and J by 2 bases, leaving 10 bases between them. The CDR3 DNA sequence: TGTGCCAGCAGTTACAATCGGTCACCCTACGAGCAGTACTTC. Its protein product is CASSYNRSPYEQYF.

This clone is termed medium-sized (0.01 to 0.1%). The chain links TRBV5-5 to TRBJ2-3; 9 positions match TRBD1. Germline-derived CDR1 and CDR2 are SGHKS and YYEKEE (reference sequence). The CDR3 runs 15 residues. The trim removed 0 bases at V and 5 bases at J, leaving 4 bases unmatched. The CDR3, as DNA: TGTGCCAGCAGCTTGGTGGGACAGGGAATAGATACGCAGTATTTT. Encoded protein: CASSLVGQGIDTQYF.

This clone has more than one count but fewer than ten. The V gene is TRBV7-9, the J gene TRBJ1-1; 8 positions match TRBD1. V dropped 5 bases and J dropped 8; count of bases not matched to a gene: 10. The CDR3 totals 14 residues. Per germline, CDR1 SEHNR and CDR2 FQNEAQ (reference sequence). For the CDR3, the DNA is TGTGCCAGCAGCCTAAGAAGACAGGGGATCGAAGCTTTCTTT. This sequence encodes CASSLRRQGIEAFF.

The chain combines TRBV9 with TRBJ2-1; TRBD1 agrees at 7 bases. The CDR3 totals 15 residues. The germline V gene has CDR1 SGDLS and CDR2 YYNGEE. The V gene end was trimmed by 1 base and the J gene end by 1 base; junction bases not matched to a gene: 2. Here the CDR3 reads CASSVMTGSYNEQFF. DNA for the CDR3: TGTGCCAGCAGCGTAATGACAGGGTCCTACAATGAGCAGTTCTTC.

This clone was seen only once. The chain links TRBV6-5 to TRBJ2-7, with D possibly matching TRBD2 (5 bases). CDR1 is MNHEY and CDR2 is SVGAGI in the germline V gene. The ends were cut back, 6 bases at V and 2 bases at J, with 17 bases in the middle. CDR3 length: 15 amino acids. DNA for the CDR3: TGTGCCAGCAGAGGCCTGGCTAGGACTGCCTACGAGCAGTACTTC. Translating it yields CASRGLARTAYEQYF.